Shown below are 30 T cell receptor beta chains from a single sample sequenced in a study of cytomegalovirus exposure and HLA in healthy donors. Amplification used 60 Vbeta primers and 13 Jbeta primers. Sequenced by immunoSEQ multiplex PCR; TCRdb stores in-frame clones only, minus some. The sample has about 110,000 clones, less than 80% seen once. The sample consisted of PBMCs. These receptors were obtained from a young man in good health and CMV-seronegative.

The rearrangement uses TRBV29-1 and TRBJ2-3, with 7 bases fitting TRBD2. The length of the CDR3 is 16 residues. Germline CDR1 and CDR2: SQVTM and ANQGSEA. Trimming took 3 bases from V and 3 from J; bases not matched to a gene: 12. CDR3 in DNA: TGCAGCGTTGATTCGTCACTAGCGAGTTCGACAGATACGCAGTATTTT. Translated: CSVDSSLASSTDTQYF.

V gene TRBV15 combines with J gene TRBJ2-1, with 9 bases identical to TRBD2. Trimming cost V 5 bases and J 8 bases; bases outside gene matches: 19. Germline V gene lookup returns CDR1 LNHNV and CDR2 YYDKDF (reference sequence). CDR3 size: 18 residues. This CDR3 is CATSPRRGGAGGRDEQFF. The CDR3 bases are TGTGCCACCAGCCCCCGAAGGGGGGGAGCGGGAGGCAGGGATGAGCAGTTCTTC.

CDR3 DNA sequence: TGTGCCAGTAGTATTACCGGGACTCCTGAGCAGTTCTTC. This codes for CASSITGTPEQFF. V and J are TRBV19 and TRBJ2-1, with TRBD2 as a possible D gene (6 bases). Looked up from germline, CDR1 is LNHDA and CDR2 is SQIVND (reference sequence). The CDR3 loop spans 13 amino acids. V lost 3 bases and J 9 bases, leaving 12 bases between the germline ends. The complete variable domain, with remaining parts taken from reference TRBV19 and TRBJ2-1, reads DGGITQSPKYLFRKEGQNVTLSCEQNLNHDAMYWYRQDPGQGLRLIYYSQIVNDFQKGDIAEGYSVSREKKESFPLTVTSAQKNPTAFYLCASSITGTPEQFFGPGTRLTVL.

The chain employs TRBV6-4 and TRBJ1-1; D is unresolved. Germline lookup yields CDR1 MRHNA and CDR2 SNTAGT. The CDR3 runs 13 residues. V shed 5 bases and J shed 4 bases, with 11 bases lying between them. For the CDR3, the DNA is TGTGCCAGCAGTTGGATCAGCGGCACTGAAGCTTTCTTT. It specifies CASSWISGTEAFF.

CDR3: CASRRSTGFENTGELFF. The CDR3 bases are TGTGCCAGCAGGCGAAGCACAGGGTTCGAAAACACCGGGGAGCTGTTTTTT. V and J are TRBV7-8 and TRBJ2-2, with D possibly being TRBD1 (6 bases). The CDR3 spans 17 residues. With 6 bases removed from V and 2 bases from J, the gap between germline ends came to 19 bases. Per germline, CDR1 SGHVS and CDR2 FQNEAQ.

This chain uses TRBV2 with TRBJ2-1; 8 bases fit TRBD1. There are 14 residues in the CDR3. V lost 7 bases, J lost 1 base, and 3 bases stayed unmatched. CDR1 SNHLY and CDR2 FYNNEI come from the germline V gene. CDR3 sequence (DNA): TGTGCCAGCACCGACAGGGGATCCTACAATGAGCAGTTCTTC. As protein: CASTDRGSYNEQFF.

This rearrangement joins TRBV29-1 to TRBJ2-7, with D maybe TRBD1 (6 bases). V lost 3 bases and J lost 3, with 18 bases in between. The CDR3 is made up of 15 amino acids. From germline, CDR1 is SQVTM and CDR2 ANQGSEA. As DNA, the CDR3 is TGCAGCGTTGATCACCGACAGGATTCGAGCTACGAGCAGTACTTC. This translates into CSVDHRQDSSYEQYF.

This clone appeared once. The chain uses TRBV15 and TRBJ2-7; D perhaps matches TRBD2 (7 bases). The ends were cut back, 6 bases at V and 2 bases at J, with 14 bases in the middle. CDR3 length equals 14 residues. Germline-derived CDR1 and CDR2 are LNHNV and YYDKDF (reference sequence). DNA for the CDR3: TGTGCCACCAGAGGGGGGGATCAGACCTACGAGCAGTACTTC. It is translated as CATRGGDQTYEQYF.

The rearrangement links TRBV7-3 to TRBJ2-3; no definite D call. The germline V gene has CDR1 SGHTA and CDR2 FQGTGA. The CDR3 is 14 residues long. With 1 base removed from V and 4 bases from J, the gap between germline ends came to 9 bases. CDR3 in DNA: TGTGCCAGCAGCTTAATGGCTGCGGCAGATACGCAGTATTTT. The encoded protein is CASSLMAAADTQYF.

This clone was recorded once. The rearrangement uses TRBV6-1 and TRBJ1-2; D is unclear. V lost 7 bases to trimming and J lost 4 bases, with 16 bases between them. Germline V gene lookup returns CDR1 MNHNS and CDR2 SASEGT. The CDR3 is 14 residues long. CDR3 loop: CASTEETAVYGYTF. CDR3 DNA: TGTGCCAGCACCGAAGAGACGGCGGTCTATGGCTACACCTTC.

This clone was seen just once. CDR3 protein: CASSLGAGVTYNEQFF. The CDR3 DNA reads TGTGCCAGCAGCTTAGGAGCGGGGGTAACCTACAATGAGCAGTTCTTC. The rearrangement links TRBV7-2 to TRBJ2-1; 8 bases align to TRBD2. V lost 1 base and J lost 2; bases outside the gene matches: 4. CDR3 length equals 16 residues. Germline V lookup: CDR1 SGHTA, CDR2 FQGNSA. The variable domain in full, completed from reference TRBV7-2 and TRBJ2-1, reads GAGVSQSPSNKVTEKGKDVELRCDPISGHTALYWYRQSLGQGLEFLIYFQGNSAPDKSGLPSDRFSAERTGGSVSTLTIQRTQQEDSAVYLCASSLGAGVTYNEQFFGPGTRLTVL.

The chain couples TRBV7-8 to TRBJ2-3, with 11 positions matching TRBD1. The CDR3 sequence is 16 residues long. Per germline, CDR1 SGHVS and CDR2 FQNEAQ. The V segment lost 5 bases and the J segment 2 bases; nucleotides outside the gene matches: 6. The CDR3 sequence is CASSIGTGGFTDTQYF. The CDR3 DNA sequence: TGTGCCAGCAGCATCGGGACAGGGGGATTCACAGATACGCAGTATTTT. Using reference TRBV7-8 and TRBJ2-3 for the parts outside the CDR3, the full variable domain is GAGVSQSPRYKVAKRGQDVALRCDPISGHVSLFWYQQALGQGPEFLTYFQNEAQLDKSGLPSDRFFAERPEGSVSTLKIQRTQQEDSAVYLCASSIGTGGFTDTQYFGPGTRLTVL.

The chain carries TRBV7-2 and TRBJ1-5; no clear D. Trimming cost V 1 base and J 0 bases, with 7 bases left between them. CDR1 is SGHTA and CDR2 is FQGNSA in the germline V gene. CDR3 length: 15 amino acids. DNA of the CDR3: TGTGCCAGCAGCTTAGTTGTAAATAGCAATCAGCCCCAGCATTTT. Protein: CASSLVVNSNQPQHF.

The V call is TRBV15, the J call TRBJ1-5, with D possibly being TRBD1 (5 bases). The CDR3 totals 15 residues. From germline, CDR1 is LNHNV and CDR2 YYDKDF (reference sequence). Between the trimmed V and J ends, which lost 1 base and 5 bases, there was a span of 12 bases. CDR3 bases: TGTGCCACCAGCAGAGCAGGCAGGGTGGATCAGCCCCAGCATTTT. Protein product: CATSRAGRVDQPQHF.

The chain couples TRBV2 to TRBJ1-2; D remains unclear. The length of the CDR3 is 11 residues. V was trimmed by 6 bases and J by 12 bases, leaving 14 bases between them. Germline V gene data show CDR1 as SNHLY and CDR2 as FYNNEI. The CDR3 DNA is TGTGCCAGCAGCCGGGGTCGCGGCCACACCTTC. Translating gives CASSRGRGHTF.

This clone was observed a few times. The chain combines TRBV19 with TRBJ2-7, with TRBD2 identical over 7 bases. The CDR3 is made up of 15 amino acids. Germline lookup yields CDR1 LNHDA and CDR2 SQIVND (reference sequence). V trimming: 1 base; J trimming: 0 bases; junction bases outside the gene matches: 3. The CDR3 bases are TGTGCCAGTAGTATAGGGGGGACTACCTCCTACGAGCAGTACTTC. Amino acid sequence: CASSIGGTTSYEQYF. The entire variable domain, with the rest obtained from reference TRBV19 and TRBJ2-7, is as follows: DGGITQSPKYLFRKEGQNVTLSCEQNLNHDAMYWYRQDPGQGLRLIYYSQIVNDFQKGDIAEGYSVSREKKESFPLTVTSAQKNPTAFYLCASSIGGTTSYEQYFGPGTRLTVT.

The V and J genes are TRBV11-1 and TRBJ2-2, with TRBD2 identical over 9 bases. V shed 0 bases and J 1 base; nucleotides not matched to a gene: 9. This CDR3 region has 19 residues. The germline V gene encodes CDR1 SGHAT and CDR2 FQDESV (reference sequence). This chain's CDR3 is CASSLAGGRAGWNTGELFF. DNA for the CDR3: TGTGCCAGCAGCTTAGCGGGCGGGAGGGCCGGGTGGAACACCGGGGAGCTGTTTTTT.

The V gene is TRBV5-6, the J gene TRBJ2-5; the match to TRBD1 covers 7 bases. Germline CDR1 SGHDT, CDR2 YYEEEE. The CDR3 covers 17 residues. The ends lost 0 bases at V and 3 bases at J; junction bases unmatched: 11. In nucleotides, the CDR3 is TGTGCCAGCAGCTTGGCGGGCGTAAAGACAGGGAAAGAGACCCAGTACTTC. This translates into CASSLAGVKTGKETQYF.

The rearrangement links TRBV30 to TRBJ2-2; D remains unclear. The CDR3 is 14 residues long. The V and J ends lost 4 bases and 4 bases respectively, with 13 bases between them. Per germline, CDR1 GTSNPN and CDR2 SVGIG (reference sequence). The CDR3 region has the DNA TGTGCCTGGACTCTAGTCGGTACCACCGGGGAGCTGTTTTTT. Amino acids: CAWTLVGTTGELFF.

The CDR3 is CASSIQGGGNQPQHF. The CDR3 DNA reads as TGTGCCAGCAGTATTCAGGGCGGCGGCAATCAGCCCCAGCATTTT. This chain uses TRBV6-5 with TRBJ1-5; a possible D gene is TRBD1 (5 bases). From germline, CDR1 is MNHEY and CDR2 SVGAGI. V gave up 5 bases and J gave up 2 bases, with 13 bases separating them. CDR3 size: 15 residues.

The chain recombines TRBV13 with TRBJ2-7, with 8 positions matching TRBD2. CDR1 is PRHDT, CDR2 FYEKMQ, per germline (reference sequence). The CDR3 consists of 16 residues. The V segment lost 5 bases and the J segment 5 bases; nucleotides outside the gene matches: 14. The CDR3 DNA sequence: TGTGCCAGCAGCCAAGGAACTAGCGGCCTTCTAGACGAGCAGTACTTC. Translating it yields CASSQGTSGLLDEQYF.

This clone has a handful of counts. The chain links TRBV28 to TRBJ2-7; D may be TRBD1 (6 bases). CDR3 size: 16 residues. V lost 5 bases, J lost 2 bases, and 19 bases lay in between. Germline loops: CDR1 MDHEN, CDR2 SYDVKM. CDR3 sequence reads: CASSPLQGRPTYEQYF. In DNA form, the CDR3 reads TGTGCCAGCAGTCCTCTACAGGGTCGCCCAACCTACGAGCAGTACTTC.

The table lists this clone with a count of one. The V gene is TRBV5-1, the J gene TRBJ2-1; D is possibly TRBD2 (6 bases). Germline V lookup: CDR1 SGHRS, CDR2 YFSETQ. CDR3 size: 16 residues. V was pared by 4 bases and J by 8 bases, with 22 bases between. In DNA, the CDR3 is TGCGCCAGCAGCCTGTGGGGGGATCGAACAATGGATGAGCAGTTCTTC. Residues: CASSLWGDRTMDEQFF.

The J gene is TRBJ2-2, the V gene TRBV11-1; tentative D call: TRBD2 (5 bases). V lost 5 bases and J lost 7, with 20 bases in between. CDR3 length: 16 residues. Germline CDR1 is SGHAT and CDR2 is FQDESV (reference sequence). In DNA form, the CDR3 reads TGTGCCAGCAGCCAAGATGCCCCAGGCGCGGGCGGGGAGCTGTTTTTT. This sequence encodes CASSQDAPGAGGELFF.

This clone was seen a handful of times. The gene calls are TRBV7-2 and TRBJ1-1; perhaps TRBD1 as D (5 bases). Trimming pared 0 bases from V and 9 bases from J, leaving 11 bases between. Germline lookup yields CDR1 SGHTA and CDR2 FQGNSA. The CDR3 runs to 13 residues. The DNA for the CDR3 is TGTGCCAGCAGCTTAGCCCTTTCGGACAAAGCTTTCTTT. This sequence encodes CASSLALSDKAFF.

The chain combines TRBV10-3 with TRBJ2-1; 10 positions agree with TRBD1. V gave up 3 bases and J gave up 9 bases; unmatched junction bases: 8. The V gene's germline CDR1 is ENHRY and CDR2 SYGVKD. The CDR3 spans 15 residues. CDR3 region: CAISEPGQGFREQFF. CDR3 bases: TGTGCCATCAGTGAACCGGGACAGGGGTTCCGTGAGCAGTTCTTC.

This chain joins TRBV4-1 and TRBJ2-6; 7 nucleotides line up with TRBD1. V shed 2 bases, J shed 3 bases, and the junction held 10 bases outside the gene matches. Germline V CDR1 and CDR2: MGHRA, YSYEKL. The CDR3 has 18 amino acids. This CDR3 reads CASSQYGQALSGANVLTF. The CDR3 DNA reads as TGCGCCAGCAGCCAATACGGACAGGCCTTAAGTGGGGCCAACGTCCTGACTTTC.

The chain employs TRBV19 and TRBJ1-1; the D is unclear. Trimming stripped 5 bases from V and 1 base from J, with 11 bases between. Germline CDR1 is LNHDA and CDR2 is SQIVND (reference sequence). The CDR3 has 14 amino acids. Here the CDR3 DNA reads TGTGCCAGTAGTCAAGGACTGACGAACACTGAAGCTTTCTTT. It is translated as CASSQGLTNTEAFF.

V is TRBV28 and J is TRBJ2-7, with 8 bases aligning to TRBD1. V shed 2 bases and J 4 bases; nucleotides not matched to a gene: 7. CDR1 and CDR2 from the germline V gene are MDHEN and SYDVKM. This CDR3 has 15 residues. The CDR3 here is CASSLPGTGLYEQYF. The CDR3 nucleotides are TGTGCCAGCAGTTTACCCGGGACAGGTCTGTACGAGCAGTACTTC.

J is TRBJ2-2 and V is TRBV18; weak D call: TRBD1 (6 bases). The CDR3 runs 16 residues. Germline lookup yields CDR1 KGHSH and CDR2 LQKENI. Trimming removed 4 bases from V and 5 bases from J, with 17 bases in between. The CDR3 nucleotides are TGTGCCAGCTCACGAGGCCAACAGGGTACAACCGGGGAGCTGTTTTTT. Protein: CASSRGQQGTTGELFF.